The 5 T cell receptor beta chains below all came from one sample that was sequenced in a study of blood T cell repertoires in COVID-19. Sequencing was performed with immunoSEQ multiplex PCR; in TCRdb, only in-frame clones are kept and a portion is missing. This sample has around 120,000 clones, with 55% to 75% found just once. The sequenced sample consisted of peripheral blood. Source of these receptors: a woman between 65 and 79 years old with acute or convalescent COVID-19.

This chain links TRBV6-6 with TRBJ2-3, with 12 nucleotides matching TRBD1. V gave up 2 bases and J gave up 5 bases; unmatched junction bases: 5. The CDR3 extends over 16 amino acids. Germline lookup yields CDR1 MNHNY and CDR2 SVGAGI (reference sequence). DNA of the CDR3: TGTGCCAGCAGTTACAAGGGACAGGGGGCGCAAGATACGCAGTATTTT. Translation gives CASSYKGQGAQDTQYF.

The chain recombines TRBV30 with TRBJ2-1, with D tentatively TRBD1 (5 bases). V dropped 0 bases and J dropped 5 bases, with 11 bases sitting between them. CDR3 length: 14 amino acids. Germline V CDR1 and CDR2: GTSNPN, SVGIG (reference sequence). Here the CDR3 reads CAWSVPGLHNEQFF. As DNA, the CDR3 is TGTGCCTGGAGTGTACCAGGGTTACACAATGAGCAGTTCTTC.

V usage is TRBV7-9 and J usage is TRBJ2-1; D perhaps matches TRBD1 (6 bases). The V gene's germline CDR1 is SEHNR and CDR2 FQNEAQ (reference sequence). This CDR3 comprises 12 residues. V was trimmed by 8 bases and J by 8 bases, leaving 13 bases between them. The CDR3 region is CASHSRGDEQFF. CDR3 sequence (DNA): TGTGCCAGCCACTCCAGGGGCGATGAGCAGTTCTTC.

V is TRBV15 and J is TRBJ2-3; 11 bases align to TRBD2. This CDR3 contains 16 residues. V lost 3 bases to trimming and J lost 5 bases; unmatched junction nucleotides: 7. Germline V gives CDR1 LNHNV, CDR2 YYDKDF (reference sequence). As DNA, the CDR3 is TGTGCCACCAGCAGCTATAGCGGGAGGGCCGAAGATACGCAGTATTTT. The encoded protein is CATSSYSGRAEDTQYF.

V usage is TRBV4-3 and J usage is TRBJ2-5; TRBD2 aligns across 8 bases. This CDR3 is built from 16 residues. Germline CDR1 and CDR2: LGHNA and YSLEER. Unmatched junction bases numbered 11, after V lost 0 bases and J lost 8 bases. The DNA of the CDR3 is TGCGCCAGCAGCCAAGAGGTAGCGGGGCTCTTTGATACCCAGTACTTC. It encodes CASSQEVAGLFDTQYF.